This entry lists 14 T cell receptor beta chains sequenced from one sample in a study of OX40 agonist ivuxolimab in advanced cancers. The repertoire was sequenced with immunoSEQ multiplex PCR; TCRdb's copy has only in-frame clones and lacks some. The sample includes some 40,000 clones, 70% to 80% seen only once; the top ten take less than 25%. This material consisted of CD4+ or CD8+ T cells sorted from blood, taken in a trial of the OX40 agonist ivuxolimab. The receptors stem from an adult with an advanced solid tumor such as melanoma, head and neck, liver or kidney cancer.

This clone has more than one count but fewer than ten. J is TRBJ2-5 and V is TRBV7-8, with D hard to call. Germline V gene data show CDR1 as SGHVS and CDR2 as FQNEAQ. Trimming removed 5 bases at V and 5 bases at J, with 12 bases between. This CDR3 is built from 13 residues. The CDR3: CASSPPISETQYF. CDR3 nucleotide sequence: TGTGCCAGCAGCCCCCCTATCAGCGAGACCCAGTACTTC.

The V gene is TRBV4-3, the J gene TRBJ1-1; TRBD1 matches at 8 bases. With V trimmed by 0 bases and J by 4 bases, 4 bases remained unmatched. The length of the CDR3 is 15 residues. Germline CDR1 reads LGHNA; CDR2 reads YSLEER. In DNA form, the CDR3 reads TGCGCCAGCAGCCAAGAATACAGGGGGAGCACTGAAGCTTTCTTT. Encoded protein: CASSQEYRGSTEAFF.

The chain recombines TRBV7-9 with TRBJ2-7, with 12 bases lining up with TRBD2. This CDR3 is 14 amino acids long. The ends lost 1 base at V and 5 bases at J; junction bases unmatched: 0. Germline CDR1 reads SEHNR; CDR2 reads FQNEAQ (reference sequence). The CDR3, as DNA: TGTGCCAGCAGCTTAGGACTAGCGGGAGACGAGCAGTACTTC. Amino acid sequence: CASSLGLAGDEQYF.

The chain joins TRBV7-6 to TRBJ2-3; 9 bases line up with TRBD2. CDR1 is SGHVS, CDR2 FNYEAQ, per germline. The V and J ends lost 1 base and 0 bases, in that order; junction bases with no gene match: 14. This CDR3 spans 20 amino acids. The CDR3 loop reads CASSLGGRASGITSTDTQYF. CDR3 coding DNA: TGTGCCAGCAGCTTAGGGGGCCGGGCTAGCGGGATCACAAGCACAGATACGCAGTATTTT.

This clone was seen just once. The J gene is TRBJ2-2, the V gene TRBV9; 12 positions agree with TRBD2. The CDR3 length is 16 residues. Germline V gene sequence: CDR1 SGDLS, CDR2 YYNGEE. V trimming: 4 bases; J trimming: 7 bases; junction bases outside the gene matches: 8. The CDR3 sequence is CASSPPSGRVGGELFF. CDR3 bases: TGTGCCAGCAGCCCCCCTAGCGGGAGGGTCGGCGGGGAGCTGTTTTTT.

This rearrangement joins TRBV7-3 to TRBJ1-1; unclear D gene. This CDR3 spans 12 amino acids. Trimming stripped 3 bases from V and 8 bases from J, with 10 bases between. Per germline, CDR1 SGHTA and CDR2 FQGTGA. The CDR3 region has the DNA TGTGCCAGCAGCTTTTCTGGAGGCGAAGCTTTCTTT. This gives the protein CASSFSGGEAFF.

In its sample, this clone was seen a few times. The same CDR3 is also encoded by other DNA sequences in this sample. V and J are TRBV4-1 and TRBJ2-3; TRBD2 agrees at 9 bases. With 0 bases clipped from V and 5 bases from J, the junction kept 9 bases outside the gene matches. The germline V gene encodes CDR1 MGHRA and CDR2 YSYEKL. The CDR3 covers 17 residues. In nucleotides, the CDR3 is TGCGCCAGCAGCCAAGATTTTGGCGGGGGGGCGGGAGATACGCAGTATTTT. Its translation: CASSQDFGGGAGDTQYF.

The chain has TRBV7-8 and TRBJ2-4, with a weak D call TRBD1 (6 bases). Germline CDR1 and CDR2: SGHVS and FQNEAQ. Trimming removed 5 bases at V and 4 bases at J, with 18 bases between. This CDR3 has 16 residues. For the CDR3, the DNA is TGTGCCAGCAGCACCCGACAGGCTCAAGCAAAAAACATTCAGTACTTC. As protein: CASSTRQAQAKNIQYF.

The chain joins TRBV6-5 to TRBJ2-7; 7 positions match TRBD1. The CDR3 runs 14 residues. Germline CDR1 reads MNHEY; CDR2 reads SVGAGI. J gave up 2 bases and V 3 bases, and 4 bases lay outside the gene matches. This CDR3 is CASSYRQGAYEQYF. CDR3 DNA: TGTGCCAGCAGTTATCGGCAGGGGGCCTACGAGCAGTACTTC.

This chain links TRBV7-2 with TRBJ1-5, with D maybe TRBD1 (5 bases). V was cut by 5 bases and J by 4 bases, with 9 bases left in between. Germline V lookup: CDR1 SGHTA, CDR2 FQGNSA. The length of the CDR3 is 13 residues. The CDR3 sequence is CASSLQVNQPQHF. CDR3 coding DNA: TGTGCCAGCAGCCTACAGGTAAATCAGCCCCAGCATTTT.

The rearrangement joins TRBV2 to TRBJ2-3; no definite D call. The V end lost 6 bases, the J end lost 2 bases, and 15 bases lay between the germline ends. The CDR3 runs 15 residues. The germline CDR1 and CDR2 sequences are SNHLY and FYNNEI. In DNA form, the CDR3 reads TGTGCCAGCAGCGACCAGCCGGGTTCCACAGATACGCAGTATTTT. This gives the protein CASSDQPGSTDTQYF.

The chain has TRBV2 and TRBJ2-5; unclear D gene. With 11 bases removed from V and 4 bases from J, the gap between germline ends came to 11 bases. This CDR3 has 11 residues. Germline V lookup: CDR1 SNHLY, CDR2 FYNNEI. The CDR3: CACETTETQYF. In nucleotides, the CDR3 is TGTGCCTGCGAGACCACAGAGACCCAGTACTTC. Drawing the rest from reference TRBV2 and TRBJ2-5, the complete variable domain is EPEVTQTPSHQVTQMGQEVILRCVPISNHLYFYWYRQILGQKVEFLVSFYNNEISEKSEIFDDQFSVERPDGSNFTLKIRSTKLEDSAMYFCACETTETQYFGPGTRLLVL.

The chain is built from TRBV19 and TRBJ1-1, with D unresolved. Per the germline V gene, CDR1 is LNHDA and CDR2 is SQIVND (reference sequence). This CDR3 contains 13 residues. The V end was cut by 3 bases, the J end by 2 bases, with 7 bases between. CDR3 DNA sequence: TGTGCCAGTAGTATCGCCAAAAACACTGAAGCTTTCTTT. It translates to CASSIAKNTEAFF.

CDR3 sequence: CASRRDSTDTQYF. The CDR3 nucleotides are TGTGCCAGCAGACGCGATAGCACAGATACGCAGTATTTT. This chain connects TRBV7-3 to TRBJ2-3; D call uncertain. Per germline, CDR1 SGHTA and CDR2 FQGTGA. Between the trimmed V and J ends, which lost 6 bases and 0 bases, there was a span of 7 bases. The CDR3 totals 13 residues.